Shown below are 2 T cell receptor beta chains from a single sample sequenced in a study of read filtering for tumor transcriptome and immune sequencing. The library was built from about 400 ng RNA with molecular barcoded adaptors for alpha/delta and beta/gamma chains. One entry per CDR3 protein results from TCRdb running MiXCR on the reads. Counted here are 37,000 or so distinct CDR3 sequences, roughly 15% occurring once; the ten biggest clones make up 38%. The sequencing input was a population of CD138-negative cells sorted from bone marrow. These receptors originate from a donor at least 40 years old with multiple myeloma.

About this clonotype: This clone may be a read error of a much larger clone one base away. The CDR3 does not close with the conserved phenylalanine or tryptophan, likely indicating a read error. The CDR3 coding sequence is TGCAGCGTTGTAGGAGGTTCGGGGGAGACCCAGTACCTC. Protein product: CSVVGGSGETQYL. The chain combines TRBV29-1 with TRBJ2-5; possible D gene TRBD2, 5 bases. Between the trimmed V and J ends, which lost 4 bases and 5 bases, there was a span of 14 bases. CDR1 and CDR2 from the germline V gene are SQVTM and ANQGSEA. CDR3 length: 13 residues.

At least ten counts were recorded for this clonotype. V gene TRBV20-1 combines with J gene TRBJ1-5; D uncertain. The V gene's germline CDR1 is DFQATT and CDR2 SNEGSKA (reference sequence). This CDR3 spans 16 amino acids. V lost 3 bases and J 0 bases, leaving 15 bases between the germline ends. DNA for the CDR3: TGCAGTGCTAGTCTTGGCGGCAGCGCTAGCAATCAGCCCCAGCATTTT. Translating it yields CSASLGGSASNQPQHF.